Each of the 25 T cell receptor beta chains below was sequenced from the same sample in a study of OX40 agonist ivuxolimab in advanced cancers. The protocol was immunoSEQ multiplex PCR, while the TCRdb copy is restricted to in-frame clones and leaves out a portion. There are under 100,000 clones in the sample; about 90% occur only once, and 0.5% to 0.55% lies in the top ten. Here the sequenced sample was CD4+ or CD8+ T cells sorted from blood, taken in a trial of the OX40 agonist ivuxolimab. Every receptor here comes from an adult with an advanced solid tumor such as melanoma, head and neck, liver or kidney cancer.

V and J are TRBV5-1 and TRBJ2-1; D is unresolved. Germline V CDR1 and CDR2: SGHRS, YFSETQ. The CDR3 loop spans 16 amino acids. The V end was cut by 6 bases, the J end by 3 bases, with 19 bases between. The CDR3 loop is CASTFSINLVYNEQFF. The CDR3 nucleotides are TGCGCCAGCACCTTCTCGATAAACTTAGTCTACAATGAGCAGTTCTTC.

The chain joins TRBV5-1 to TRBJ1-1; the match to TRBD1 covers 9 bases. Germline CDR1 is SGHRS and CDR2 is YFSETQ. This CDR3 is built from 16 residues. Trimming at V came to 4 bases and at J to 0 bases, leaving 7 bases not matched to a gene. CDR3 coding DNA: TGCGCCAGCAGCCTGCGGACAGGGGCCTTGAACACTGAAGCTTTCTTT. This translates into CASSLRTGALNTEAFF.

Here the CDR3 reads CASSYLSSGANVLTF. The DNA for the CDR3 is TGTGCCAGCAGTTACTTGAGCTCTGGGGCCAACGTCCTGACTTTC. The chain joins TRBV6-5 to TRBJ2-6; D unresolved. The germline V and J ends were trimmed by 1 base and 0 bases, with 4 bases remaining between them. The CDR3 is 15 residues long. Germline V CDR1 and CDR2: MNHEY, SVGAGI.

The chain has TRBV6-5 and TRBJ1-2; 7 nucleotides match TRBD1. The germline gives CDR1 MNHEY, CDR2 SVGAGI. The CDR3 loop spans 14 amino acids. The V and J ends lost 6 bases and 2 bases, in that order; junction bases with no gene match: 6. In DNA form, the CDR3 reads TGTGCCAGCAGGACAGGGATTGGGAACTATGGCTACACCTTC. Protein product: CASRTGIGNYGYTF.

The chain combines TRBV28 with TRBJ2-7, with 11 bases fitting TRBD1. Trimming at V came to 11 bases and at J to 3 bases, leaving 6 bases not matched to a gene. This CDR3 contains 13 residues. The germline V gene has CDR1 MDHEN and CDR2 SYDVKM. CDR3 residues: CAARDRGNYEQYF. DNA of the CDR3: TGTGCCGCCAGGGACAGGGGGAACTACGAGCAGTACTTC.

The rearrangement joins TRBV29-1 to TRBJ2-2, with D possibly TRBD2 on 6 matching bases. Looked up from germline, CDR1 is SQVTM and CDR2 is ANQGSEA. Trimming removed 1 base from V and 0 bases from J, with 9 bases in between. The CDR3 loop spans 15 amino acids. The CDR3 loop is CSVEVGGTNTGELFF. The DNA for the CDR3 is TGCAGCGTTGAAGTCGGGGGTACGAACACCGGGGAGCTGTTTTTT.

In nucleotides, the CDR3 is TGCGCCAGCAGCTTCCGACAGGGTAAAGACACCGGGGAGCTGTTTTTT. It encodes CASSFRQGKDTGELFF. The chain links TRBV5-1 to TRBJ2-2, with 7 bases matching TRBD1. With 2 bases clipped from V and 3 bases from J, the junction kept 7 bases outside the gene matches. The CDR3 has 16 amino acids. Looked up from germline, CDR1 is SGHRS and CDR2 is YFSETQ.

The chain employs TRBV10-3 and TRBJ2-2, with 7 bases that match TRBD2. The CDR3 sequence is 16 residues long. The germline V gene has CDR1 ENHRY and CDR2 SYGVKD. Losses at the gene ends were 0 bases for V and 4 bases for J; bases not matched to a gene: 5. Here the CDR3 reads CAISESAGVGTGELFF. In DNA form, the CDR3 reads TGTGCCATCAGTGAGTCGGCGGGAGTAGGCACCGGGGAGCTGTTTTTT.

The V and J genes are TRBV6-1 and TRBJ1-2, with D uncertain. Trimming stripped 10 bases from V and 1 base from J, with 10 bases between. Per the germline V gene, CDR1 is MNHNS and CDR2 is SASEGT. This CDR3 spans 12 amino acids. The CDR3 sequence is CATLQDNYGYTF. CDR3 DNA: TGTGCCACCCTCCAGGATAACTATGGCTACACCTTC.

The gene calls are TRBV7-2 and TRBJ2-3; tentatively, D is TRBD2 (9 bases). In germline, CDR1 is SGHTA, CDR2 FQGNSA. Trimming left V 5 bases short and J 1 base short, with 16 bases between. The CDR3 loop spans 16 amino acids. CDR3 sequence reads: CASSLLAGQGTDTQYF. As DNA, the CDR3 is TGTGCCAGCAGCCTTCTAGCGGGACAGGGCACAGATACGCAGTATTTT.

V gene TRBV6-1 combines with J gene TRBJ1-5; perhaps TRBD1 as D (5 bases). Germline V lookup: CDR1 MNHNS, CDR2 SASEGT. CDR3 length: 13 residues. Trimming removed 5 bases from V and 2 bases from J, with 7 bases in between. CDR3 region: CASSQQGNQPQHF. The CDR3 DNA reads TGTGCCAGCAGTCAACAGGGCAATCAGCCCCAGCATTTT.

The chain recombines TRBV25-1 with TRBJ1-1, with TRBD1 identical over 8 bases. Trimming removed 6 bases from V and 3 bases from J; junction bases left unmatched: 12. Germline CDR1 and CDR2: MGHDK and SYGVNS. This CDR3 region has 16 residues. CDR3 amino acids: CASRRQGQGFYTEAFF. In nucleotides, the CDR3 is TGTGCCAGCAGGAGACAGGGGCAGGGGTTTTACACTGAAGCTTTCTTT.

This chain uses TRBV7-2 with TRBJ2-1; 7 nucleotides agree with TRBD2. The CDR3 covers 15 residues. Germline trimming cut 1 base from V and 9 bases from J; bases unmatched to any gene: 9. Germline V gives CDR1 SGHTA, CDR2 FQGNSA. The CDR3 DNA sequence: TGTGCCAGCAGCTTAGAGGGAGGCGGGAGAAGTGAGCAGTTCTTC. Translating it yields CASSLEGGGRSEQFF.

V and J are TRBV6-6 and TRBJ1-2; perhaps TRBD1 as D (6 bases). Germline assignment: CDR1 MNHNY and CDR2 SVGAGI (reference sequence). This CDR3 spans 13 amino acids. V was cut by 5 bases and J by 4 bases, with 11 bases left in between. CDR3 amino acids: CASSTQGGYGYTF. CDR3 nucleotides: TGTGCCAGCAGTACACAGGGAGGCTATGGCTACACCTTC.

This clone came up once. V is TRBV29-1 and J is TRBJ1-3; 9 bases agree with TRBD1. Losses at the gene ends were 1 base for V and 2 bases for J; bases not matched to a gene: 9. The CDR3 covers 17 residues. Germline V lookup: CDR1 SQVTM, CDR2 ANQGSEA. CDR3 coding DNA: TGCAGCGTTGAAGGGAACCCGGGACAGGGAACTGGAAACACCATATATTTT. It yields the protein CSVEGNPGQGTGNTIYF.

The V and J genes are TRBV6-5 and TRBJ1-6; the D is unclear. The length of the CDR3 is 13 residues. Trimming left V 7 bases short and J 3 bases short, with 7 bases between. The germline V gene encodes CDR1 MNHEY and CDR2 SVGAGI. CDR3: CASTWGYNSPLHF. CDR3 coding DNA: TGTGCCAGCACCTGGGGCTATAATTCACCCCTCCACTTT.

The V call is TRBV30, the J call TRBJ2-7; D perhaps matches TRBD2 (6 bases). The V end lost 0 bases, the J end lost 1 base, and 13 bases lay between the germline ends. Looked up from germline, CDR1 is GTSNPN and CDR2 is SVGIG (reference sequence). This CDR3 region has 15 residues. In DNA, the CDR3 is TGTGCCTGGAGTGTAAGGCTAGCGTCGTCCTACGAGCAGTACTTC. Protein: CAWSVRLASSYEQYF.

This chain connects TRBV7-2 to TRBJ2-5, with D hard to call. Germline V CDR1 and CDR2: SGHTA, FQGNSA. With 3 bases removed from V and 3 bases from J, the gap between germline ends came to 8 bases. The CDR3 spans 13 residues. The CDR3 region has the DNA TGTGCCAGCAGCTTTCTACTAAAAGAGACCCAGTACTTC. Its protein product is CASSFLLKETQYF.

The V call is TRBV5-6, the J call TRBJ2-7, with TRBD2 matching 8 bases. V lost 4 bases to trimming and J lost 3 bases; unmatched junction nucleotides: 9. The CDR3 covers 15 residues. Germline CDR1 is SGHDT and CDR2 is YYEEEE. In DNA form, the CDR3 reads TGTGCCAGCAGCCCAGGGTGGAGCGGGGGCTACGAGCAGTACTTC. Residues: CASSPGWSGGYEQYF. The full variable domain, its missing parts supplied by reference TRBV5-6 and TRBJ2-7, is DAGVTQSPTHLIKTRGQQVTLRCSPKSGHDTVSWYQQALGQGPQFIFQYYEEEERQRGNFPDRFSGHQFPNYSSELNVNALLLGDSALYLCASSPGWSGGYEQYFGPGTRLTVT.

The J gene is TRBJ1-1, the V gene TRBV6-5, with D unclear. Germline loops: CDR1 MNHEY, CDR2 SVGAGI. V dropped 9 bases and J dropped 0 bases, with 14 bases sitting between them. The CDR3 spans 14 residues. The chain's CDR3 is CASRGWLMNTEAFF. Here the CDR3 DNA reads TGTGCCAGTCGCGGCTGGCTTATGAACACTGAAGCTTTCTTT.

CDR3 in amino acids: CASSYRSVGQGNEQFF. The CDR3 coding sequence is TGTGCCAGCAGTTACCGATCTGTAGGACAAGGCAATGAGCAGTTCTTC. The chain recombines TRBV6-6 with TRBJ2-1, with D possibly matching TRBD1 (5 bases). Germline V CDR1 and CDR2: MNHNY, SVGAGI (reference sequence). This CDR3 has 16 amino acids. V was trimmed by 2 bases and J by 6 bases, leaving 17 bases between them.

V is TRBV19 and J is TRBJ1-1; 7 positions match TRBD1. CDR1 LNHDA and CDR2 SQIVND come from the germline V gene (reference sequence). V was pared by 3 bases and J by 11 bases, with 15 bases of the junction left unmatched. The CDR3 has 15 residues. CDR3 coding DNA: TGTGCCAGTAGTATCCGGGGCGGGCTCCCACAGGGGGCTTTCTTT. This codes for CASSIRGGLPQGAFF. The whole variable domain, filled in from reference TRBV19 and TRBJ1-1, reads DGGITQSPKYLFRKEGQNVTLSCEQNLNHDAMYWYRQDPGQGLRLIYYSQIVNDFQKGDIAEGYSVSREKKESFPLTVTSAQKNPTAFYLCASSIRGGLPQGAFFGQGTRLTVV.

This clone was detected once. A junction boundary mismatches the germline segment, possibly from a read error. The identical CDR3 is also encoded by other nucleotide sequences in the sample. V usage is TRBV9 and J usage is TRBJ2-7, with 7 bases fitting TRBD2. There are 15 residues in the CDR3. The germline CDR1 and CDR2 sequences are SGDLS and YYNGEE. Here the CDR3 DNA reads TGCGCCAGCAGCGTAGATCCTAGCGGAAGATACGAGCAGTACTTC. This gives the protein CASSVDPSGRYEQYF.

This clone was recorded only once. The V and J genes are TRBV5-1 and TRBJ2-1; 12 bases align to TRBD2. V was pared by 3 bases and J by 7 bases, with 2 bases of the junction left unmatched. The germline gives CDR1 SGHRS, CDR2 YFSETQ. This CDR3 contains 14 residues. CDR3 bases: TGCGCCAGCAGCTCAGGACTAGCGGGGAATGAGCAGTTCTTC. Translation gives CASSSGLAGNEQFF.

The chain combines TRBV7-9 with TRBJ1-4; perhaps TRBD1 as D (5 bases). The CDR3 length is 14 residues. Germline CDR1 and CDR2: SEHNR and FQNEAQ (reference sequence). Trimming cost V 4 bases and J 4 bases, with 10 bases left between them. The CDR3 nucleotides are TGTGCCAGCAGCTCCGGGACGGGTAATGAAAAACTGTTTTTT. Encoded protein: CASSSGTGNEKLFF.